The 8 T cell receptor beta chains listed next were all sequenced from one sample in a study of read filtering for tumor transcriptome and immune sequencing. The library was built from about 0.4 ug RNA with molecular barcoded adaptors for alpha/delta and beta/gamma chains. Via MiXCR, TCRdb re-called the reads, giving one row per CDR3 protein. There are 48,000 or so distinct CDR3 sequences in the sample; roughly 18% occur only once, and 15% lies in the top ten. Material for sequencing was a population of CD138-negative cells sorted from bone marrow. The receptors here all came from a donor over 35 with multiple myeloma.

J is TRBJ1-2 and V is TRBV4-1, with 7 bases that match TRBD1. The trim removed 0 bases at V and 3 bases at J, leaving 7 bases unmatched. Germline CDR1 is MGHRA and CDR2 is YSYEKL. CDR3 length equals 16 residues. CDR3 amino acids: CASSQDKAGQYYGYTF. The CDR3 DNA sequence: TGCGCCAGCAGCCAAGATAAGGCGGGACAGTACTATGGCTACACCTTC.

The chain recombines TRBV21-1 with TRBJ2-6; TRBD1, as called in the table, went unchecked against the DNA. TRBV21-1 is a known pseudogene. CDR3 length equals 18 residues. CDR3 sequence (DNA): TGTGCCAGCAGGACAAGGGCGACAGGCAACTCTGGGGCCAGCGTCCAGACTTTC. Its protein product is CASRTRATGNSGASVQTF.

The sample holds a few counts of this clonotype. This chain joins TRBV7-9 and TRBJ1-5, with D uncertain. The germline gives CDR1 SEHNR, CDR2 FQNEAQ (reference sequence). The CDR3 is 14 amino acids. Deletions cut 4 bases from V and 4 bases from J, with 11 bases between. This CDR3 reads CASSSSGENQPQHF. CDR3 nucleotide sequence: TGTGCCAGCAGCTCATCTGGGGAGAATCAGCCCCAGCATTTT.

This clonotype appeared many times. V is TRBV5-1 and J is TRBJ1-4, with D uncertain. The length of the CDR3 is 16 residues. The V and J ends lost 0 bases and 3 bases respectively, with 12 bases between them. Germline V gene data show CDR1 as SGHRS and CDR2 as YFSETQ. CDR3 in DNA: TGCGCCAGCAGCTTGGAGGGCGGCGGAGCTAATGAAAAACTGTTTTTT. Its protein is CASSLEGGGANEKLFF.

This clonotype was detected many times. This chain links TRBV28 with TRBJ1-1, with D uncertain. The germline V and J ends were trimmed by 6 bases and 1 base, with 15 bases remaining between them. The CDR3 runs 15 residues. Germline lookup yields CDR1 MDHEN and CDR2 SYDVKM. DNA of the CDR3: TGTGCCAGCAGCCCTGAAGACGGATGGAACACTGAAGCTTTCTTT. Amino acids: CASSPEDGWNTEAFF.

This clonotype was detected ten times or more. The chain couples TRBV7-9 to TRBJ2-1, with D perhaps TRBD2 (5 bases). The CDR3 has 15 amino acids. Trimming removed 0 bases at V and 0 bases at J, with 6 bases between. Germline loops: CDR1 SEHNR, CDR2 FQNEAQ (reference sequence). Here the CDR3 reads CASSLASASYNEQFF. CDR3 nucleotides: TGTGCCAGCAGCTTAGCTAGCGCCTCCTACAATGAGCAGTTCTTC.

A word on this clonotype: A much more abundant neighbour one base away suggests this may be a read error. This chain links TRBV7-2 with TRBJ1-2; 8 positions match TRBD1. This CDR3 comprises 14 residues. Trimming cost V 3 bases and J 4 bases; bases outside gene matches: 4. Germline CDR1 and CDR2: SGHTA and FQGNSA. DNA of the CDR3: TGTGCCAGCAGCTTGGTCAGGGGGCTCTATGGCTACACCTTC. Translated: CASSLVRGLYGYTF.

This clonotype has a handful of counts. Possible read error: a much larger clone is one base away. CDR3 coding DNA: TGCGCCAGCAGTGAGTCGGGCGGGGAGGATATCAATCAGCCCCAGCATTTT. Protein sequence: CASSESGGEDINQPQHF. J is TRBJ1-5 and V is TRBV10-2; D is unresolved. The CDR3 is 17 residues long. Germline V gene sequence: CDR1 WSHSY, CDR2 SAAADI. V gave up 0 bases and J gave up 3 bases, with 15 bases separating them.